This T cell receptor (beta chain) came from a study of tumor-infiltrating lymphocytes in localized non-small cell lung cancer. Study conclusions and caveats: Tumor T-cell fraction was not associated with recurrence-free survival. Immunotypes IM1 and IM2 had similar TCR-derived T-cell fractions.

Some clones are missing from TCRdb's copy, which holds only in-frame ones; the method was immunoSEQ multiplex PCR. The sample has more than 9,500 clones, roughly 84% seen once. V was shortened by 5 bases and J by 7 bases, with 14 bases between the two germline ends. The CDR3 sequence is 13 residues long. Germline-derived CDR1 and CDR2 are SGHTA and FQGNSA. As concerns this clone: What it recognizes is unknown.

Sequencing used lung tumor tissue. The sequence derives from a human donor with non-small cell lung cancer. This chain joins TRBV7-2 and TRBJ1-1; a weak D match, TRBD1 (6 bases). CDR3 sequence: CASSPTGPYEAFF. CDR3 in DNA: TGTGCCAGCAGCCCTACAGGGCCCTATGAAGCTTTCTTT.